This T cell receptor beta chain came from a study of shared clonotypes between healthy human individuals. Study background: CD4 naive and CD4 memory each took three plates per donor, while CD8 naive took two and CD8 memory one. Study-wide results and caveats: Generation of non-shared clonotypes was less probable than generation of clonotypes shared by all four donors.

Trimming took 3 bases from V and 0 from J, leaving 12 bases between them. The germline V gene encodes CDR1 MNHEY and CDR2 SVGAGI. The CDR3 length is 16 residues. Turning to this clone: Its antigen is still unknown.

Here immunoSEQ multiplex PCR was the method, and the copy in TCRdb shows in-frame clones only, minus some. The table has a few million clones, nearly 97% seen once. Sequenced input: naive CD4+ T cells sorted from blood. Subset defined: CD45RA+ positively selected. The clonotype was recovered from a man between 18 and 29 years old in good health. The chain carries TRBV6-5 and TRBJ1-3; no reliable D call. The CDR3 DNA reads TGTGCCAGCAGTTATTCTCCGGGAAGCTCTGGAAACACCATATATTTT. It yields the protein CASSYSPGSSGNTIYF.